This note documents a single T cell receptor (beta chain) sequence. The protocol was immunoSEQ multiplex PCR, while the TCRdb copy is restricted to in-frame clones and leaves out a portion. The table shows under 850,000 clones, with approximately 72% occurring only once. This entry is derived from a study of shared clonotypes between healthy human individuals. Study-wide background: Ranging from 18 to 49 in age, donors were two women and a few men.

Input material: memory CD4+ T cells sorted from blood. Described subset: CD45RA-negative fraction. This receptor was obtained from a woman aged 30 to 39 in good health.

CDR3 amino acids: CASSAEVFTYEQYF. DNA for the CDR3: TGTGCCAGCAGTGCCGAAGTTTTTACCTACGAGCAGTACTTC. The chain is built from TRBV28 and TRBJ2-7; D gene unclear. Looked up from germline, CDR1 is MDHEN and CDR2 is SYDVKM. CDR3 size: 14 residues. V was trimmed by 5 bases and J by 2 bases, leaving 13 bases between them.